These 3 T cell receptor beta chains came from one sample sequenced in a study of T cell repertoires in cytomegalovirus infection. TCRdb reprocessed the reads with MiXCR, giving one entry per CDR3 protein. The sample consists of roughly 860,000 distinct CDR3 sequences, roughly 33% of them appearing once. Antigens of these TCRs are unknown. Sample: cultured CD8+ T cells from PBMCs, taken from culture after CMV antigen stimulation. These TCRs come from a human donor in good health (CMV status not recorded). Some clones in this sample may be carry-over from other donors' samples.

In its sample, this clonotype was seen a few times. The chain joins TRBV19 to TRBJ2-1; the D is unclear. The CDR3 is made up of 12 amino acids. Germline CDR1 LNHDA, CDR2 SQIVND (reference sequence). Trimming shortened V by 8 bases and J by 6 bases, and 11 bases separated the two germline ends. This chain's CDR3 is CASCETGNEQFF. The CDR3 region has the DNA TGTGCCAGTTGTGAAACGGGCAATGAGCAGTTCTTC.

This clonotype appeared a few times. This chain connects TRBV19 to TRBJ2-2; D is unclear. Trimming cost V 5 bases and J 4 bases, with 14 bases left between them. The CDR3 has 15 residues. Germline V gene sequence: CDR1 LNHDA, CDR2 SQIVND (reference sequence). CDR3 residues: CASSPKPPGTGELFF. As DNA, the CDR3 is TGTGCCAGTAGTCCGAAACCTCCAGGCACCGGGGAGCTGTTTTTT.

The chain employs TRBV4-1 and TRBJ1-5; D gene uncertain. Trimming shortened V by 1 base and J by 6 bases, and 10 bases separated the two germline ends. CDR1 and CDR2 from the germline V gene are MGHRA and YSYEKL. The CDR3 loop spans 14 amino acids. The CDR3 DNA follows: TGCGCCAGCAGCCAAGGGGCAGGTACTCAGCCCCAGCATTTT. Residues: CASSQGAGTQPQHF.